These T cell receptor beta chains were read from a single sample in a study of blood T cell repertoires in COVID-19. Data came from immunoSEQ multiplex PCR; TCRdb stores just in-frame clones and leaves some out. This sample yields approximately 89,000 clones, of which about 81% are seen a single time; 10% to 15% belongs to the top ten. The specimen was peripheral blood. The receptors were gathered from a human donor in a cohort sampled during active COVID-19. Each CDR3 is given with its conserved first and last residue. A D gene is named only where the DNA matches it firmly. Some rows mark clone size as missing; the rest say once, few, many or name a class of expanded clone.

J: TRBJ2-7; size: .; V: TRBV5-5; D: TRBD2; CDR3: CASSSIGTSGGYEQYF; DNA: TGTGCCAGCAGCTCAATCGGGACTAGCGGGGGCTACGAGCAGTACTTC
J: TRBJ1-4; size: .; V: TRBV19; D: .; CDR3: CASSLRTAGDEKLFF; DNA: TGTGCCAGTAGTTTACGGACAGCCGGAGATGAAAAACTGTTTTTT
J: TRBJ2-3; size: .; V: TRBV7-8; D: TRBD2; CDR3: CASSLLTGGSTDTQYF; DNA: TGTGCCAGCAGCTTACTAACGGGGGGATCCACAGATACGCAGTATTTT
J: TRBJ1-1; size: .; V: TRBV18; D: TRBD1; CDR3: CASSYRGETEAFF; DNA: TGTGCCAGCTCATACAGGGGGGAGACTGAAGCTTTCTTT
J: TRBJ2-7; size: .; V: TRBV12-5; D: .; CDR3: CASGLQIYEQYF; DNA: TGTGCTAGTGGTTTACAGATCTACGAGCAGTACTTC
J: TRBJ1-5; size: few; V: TRBV6-2/TRBV6-3; D: TRBD1; CDR3: CASSYSTDRMNSNQPQHF; DNA: TGTGCCAGCAGTTACTCGACGGACAGGATGAATAGCAATCAGCCCCAGCATTTT
J: TRBJ1-1; size: .; V: TRBV11-1; D: .; CDR3: CASSLTRQESQAFF; DNA: TGTGCCAGCAGCTTAACCCGACAGGAGTCTCAAGCTTTCTTT
J: TRBJ1-5; size: .; V: TRBV6-2/TRBV6-3; D: TRBD1; CDR3: CASSAPTGPGQPQHF; DNA: TGTGCCAGCAGTGCACCGACAGGGCCCGGTCAGCCCCAGCATTTT
J: TRBJ2-7; size: .; V: TRBV7-7; D: .; CDR3: CASSLAFGQGYEQYF; DNA: TGTGCTAGCAGCTTAGCGTTTGGTCAGGGCTACGAGCAGTACTTC
J: TRBJ2-3; size: .; V: TRBV7-6; D: .; CDR3: CASSLTRRALGADTQYF; DNA: TGTGCCAGCAGCTTGACCCGCAGGGCCCTTGGCGCAGATACGCAGTATTTT
J: TRBJ2-1; size: .; V: TRBV3-1/TRBV3-2; D: .; CDR3: CASSPTQSSYNEQFF; DNA: TGTGCCAGCAGCCCAACACAGAGCTCCTACAATGAGCAGTTCTTC
J: TRBJ1-2; size: .; V: TRBV9; D: TRBD1; CDR3: CASSVGDRVDYGYTF; DNA: TGTGCCAGCAGCGTAGGGGACAGGGTCGACTATGGCTACACCTTC
J: TRBJ2-7; size: .; V: TRBV4-1; D: .; CDR3: CASREGVGNYEQYF; DNA: TGCGCCAGCAGGGAAGGAGTCGGTAACTACGAGCAGTACTTC
J: TRBJ1-1; size: .; V: TRBV19; D: TRBD1; CDR3: CASSARQGTNTEAFF; DNA: TGTGCCAGTAGTGCCCGACAGGGGACAAACACTGAAGCTTTCTTT
J: TRBJ1-3; size: .; V: TRBV18; D: TRBD1; CDR3: CASSPPGQVSGNTIYF; DNA: TGTGCCAGCTCACCCCCCGGACAGGTCTCTGGAAACACCATATATTTT
J: TRBJ2-7; size: .; V: TRBV5-1; D: .; CDR3: CASSLDGRTGIEQYF; DNA: TGCGCCAGCAGCTTGGACGGCCGGACTGGAATCGAGCAGTACTTC
J: TRBJ2-7; size: .; V: TRBV27; D: .; CDR3: CASLTEQYF; DNA: TGTGCCAGCCTGACAGAGCAGTACTTC
J: TRBJ2-3; size: .; V: TRBV18; D: TRBD2; CDR3: CASSRESSGGADTQYF; DNA: TGTGCCAGCTCACGGGAATCTAGCGGGGGTGCAGATACGCAGTATTTT
J: TRBJ2-2; size: .; V: TRBV19; D: .; CDR3: CASSIKPGLNTGELFF; DNA: TGTGCCAGTAGTATTAAGCCAGGGTTGAACACCGGGGAGCTGTTTTTT